This T cell receptor (beta chain) was captured in a study of T-cell reconstitution after alpha-beta-depleted transplantation in children. Losses at the gene ends were 6 bases for V and 5 bases for J; bases not matched to a gene: 8. The length of the CDR3 is 15 residues. This clonotype occurred many times. Unique molecular identifiers were used in preparing the TCRbeta library. A single record per CDR3 protein comes from TCRdb applying MiXCR to the PCR reads. The table has 150,000 to 250,000 distinct CDR3 sequences, roughly 15% seen once. The origin of this receptor is a human donor who donated a stem cell graft to a child with acute lymphoblastic leukemia. The sample here was PBMCs from the stem cell graft donor, taken from the stem cell graft. The J gene is TRBJ2-5, the V gene TRBV12-3 or TRBV12-4; 11 bases fit TRBD2. The CDR3 bases are TGTGCCAGCAGAGGGACTAGCGGCCCCCGGGAGACCCAGTACTTC. It specifies CASRGTSGPRETQYF.